Presented here are 32 T cell receptor beta chains from one specimen sequenced in a study of cytomegalovirus exposure and HLA in healthy donors. A multiplex PCR was run with 60 Vbeta primers and 13 Jbeta primers. Produced via immunoSEQ multiplex PCR; TCRdb's table is partial and in-frame only. The sample has 150,000 to 200,000 clones, roughly 75% seen once; the top ten hold 1.5% to 2%. The sequenced material came from PBMCs. The source of these receptors is a woman aged 30 to 39 in good health and CMV-seronegative.

This clone was seen a few times. The J gene is TRBJ1-1, the V gene TRBV12-5; 7 bases are a match to TRBD1. V lost 5 bases to trimming and J lost 7 bases; unmatched junction nucleotides: 4. The CDR3 length is 12 residues. The V gene's germline CDR1 is LGHNT and CDR2 FRNRAP. The CDR3 sequence is CASGPRDSEAFF. CDR3 bases: TGTGCTAGTGGTCCCCGGGACAGTGAAGCTTTCTTT.

V gene TRBV25-1 combines with J gene TRBJ2-3, with 10 bases lining up with TRBD2. The CDR3 extends over 17 amino acids. Trimming took 3 bases from V and 3 from J; bases not matched to a gene: 9. The V gene's germline CDR1 is MGHDK and CDR2 SYGVNS. In DNA, the CDR3 is TGTGCCAGCAGTGATTTAATGGTACTAGCGGGAACAGATACGCAGTATTTT. Its translation is CASSDLMVLAGTDTQYF.

This rearrangement joins TRBV11-3 to TRBJ2-7, with 8 bases that match TRBD1. Trimming took 5 bases from V and 5 from J; bases not matched to a gene: 2. Germline values: CDR1 SGHNT, CDR2 YENEEA. This CDR3 is 12 amino acids long. This CDR3 is CASSGTGDEQYF. In DNA, the CDR3 is TGTGCCAGCAGCGGGACAGGCGACGAGCAGTACTTC.

This chain joins TRBV6-4 and TRBJ1-1; the D gene is possibly TRBD1 (5 bases). Trimming took 0 bases from V and 3 from J, leaving 17 bases between them. Germline V gene lookup returns CDR1 MRHNA and CDR2 SNTAGT. There are 17 residues in the CDR3. The CDR3 nucleotides read TGTGCCAGCAGTGACTCGAGCGGGGCAGAGGAGCACACTGAAGCTTTCTTT. Its translation: CASSDSSGAEEHTEAFF.

This chain joins TRBV5-1 and TRBJ2-7, with TRBD1 identical over 10 bases. CDR1 SGHRS and CDR2 YFSETQ come from the germline V gene. J was trimmed by 7 bases and V by 4 bases; bases with no gene match: 8. The CDR3 covers 14 residues. The CDR3: CASSSRDRGREQYF. The DNA for the CDR3 is TGCGCCAGCAGCAGCCGGGACAGGGGCAGGGAGCAGTACTTC.

The J gene is TRBJ1-1, the V gene TRBV2, with TRBD1 as a possible D gene (5 bases). Germline V CDR1 and CDR2: SNHLY, FYNNEI. This CDR3 has 11 residues. V was shortened by 7 bases and J by 5 bases, with 8 bases between the two germline ends. CDR3 residues: CASIRETEAFF. Written as DNA, the CDR3 is TGTGCCAGCATCAGGGAAACTGAAGCTTTCTTT. The variable domain in full, completed from reference TRBV2 and TRBJ1-1, reads EPEVTQTPSHQVTQMGQEVILRCVPISNHLYFYWYRQILGQKVEFLVSFYNNEISEKSEIFDDQFSVERPDGSNFTLKIRSTKLEDSAMYFCASIRETEAFFGQGTRLTVV.

CDR3 in DNA: TGTGCCTGGAGTCCCGGACAGGCCCAAGCTTTCTTT. As protein: CAWSPGQAQAFF. The V call is TRBV30, the J call TRBJ1-1; TRBD1 matches at 7 bases. Per the germline V gene, CDR1 is GTSNPN and CDR2 is SVGIG (reference sequence). The V segment lost 2 bases and the J segment 9 bases; nucleotides outside the gene matches: 6. The CDR3 has 12 amino acids.

CDR3 residues: CASSIGQGRETEAFF. The CDR3, as DNA: TGTGCCAGTAGTATAGGGCAGGGTCGAGAAACTGAAGCTTTCTTT. The chain combines TRBV19 with TRBJ1-1; TRBD1 is a possible D gene (5 bases). Per germline, CDR1 LNHDA and CDR2 SQIVND (reference sequence). Deletions cut 1 base from V and 5 bases from J, with 14 bases between. The CDR3 spans 15 residues.

This clone is a singleton in its sample. CDR3 in amino acids: CASSLDSLSRYNEQFF. CDR3 DNA sequence: TGTGCCAGCAGCTTGGACTCGCTTTCCCGCTACAATGAGCAGTTCTTC. The chain has TRBV11-1 and TRBJ2-1; D may be TRBD2 (5 bases). The CDR3 totals 16 residues. The ends were cut back, 3 bases at V and 3 bases at J, with 15 bases in the middle. Germline V CDR1 and CDR2: SGHAT, FQDESV (reference sequence).

This chain links TRBV15 with TRBJ2-1; 7 nucleotides match TRBD1. Germline values: CDR1 LNHNV, CDR2 YYDKDF (reference sequence). The CDR3 covers 17 residues. Trimming at V came to 1 base and at J to 9 bases, leaving 15 bases not matched to a gene. In nucleotides, the CDR3 is TGTGCCACCAGCAGAGCTAAACAGGGGCCTTCGTCGGCTGAGCAGTTCTTC. Translating it yields CATSRAKQGPSSAEQFF. Looking up the rest from reference TRBV15 and TRBJ2-1 gives the full variable domain: DAMVIQNPRYQVTQFGKPVTLSCSQTLNHNVMYWYQQKSSQAPKLLFHYYDKDFNNEADTPDNFQSRRPNTSFCFLDIRSPGLGDTAMYLCATSRAKQGPSSAEQFFGPGTRLTVL.

The chain recombines TRBV10-3 with TRBJ1-6, with 12 bases matching TRBD1. Germline CDR1 ENHRY, CDR2 SYGVKD. The CDR3 covers 17 residues. With 5 bases clipped from V and 6 bases from J, the junction kept 8 bases outside the gene matches. The CDR3 DNA is TGTGCCATCAGTAGAATCCGGGACAGGGGGCCTAATTCACCCCTCCACTTT. Protein: CAISRIRDRGPNSPLHF.

As DNA, the CDR3 is TGTGCCACCAGCAGAGATGGGGACAGGGGGCTGGATGGCTACACCTTC. Translated, it gives CATSRDGDRGLDGYTF. The V gene is TRBV15, the J gene TRBJ1-2; 12 nucleotides agree with TRBD1. The germline V gene encodes CDR1 LNHNV and CDR2 YYDKDF (reference sequence). CDR3 size: 16 residues. J gave up 6 bases and V 0 bases, and 5 bases lay outside the gene matches. The full variable domain, rest sourced from reference TRBV15 and TRBJ1-2, is DAMVIQNPRYQVTQFGKPVTLSCSQTLNHNVMYWYQQKSSQAPKLLFHYYDKDFNNEADTPDNFQSRRPNTSFCFLDIRSPGLGDTAMYLCATSRDGDRGLDGYTFGSGTRLTVV.

Notes on this clone: Additional DNA sequences in this sample encode the identical CDR3. This rearrangement joins TRBV5-6 to TRBJ1-2; possible D gene TRBD1, 5 bases. Germline V lookup: CDR1 SGHDT, CDR2 YYEEEE. Trimming removed 3 bases from V and 5 bases from J, with 8 bases in between. The CDR3 runs to 12 residues. DNA of the CDR3: TGTGCCAGCAGCTCCGGGGGGTATGGCTACACCTTC. Protein product: CASSSGGYGYTF.

V and J are TRBV30 and TRBJ2-3; TRBD2 might be the D (5 bases). CDR1 and CDR2 from the germline V gene are GTSNPN and SVGIG (reference sequence). The CDR3 extends over 16 amino acids. V was clipped by 1 base and J by 4 bases, with 18 bases between them. CDR3 loop: CAWSGRGRSLPDTQYF. CDR3 nucleotides: TGTGCCTGGAGTGGGAGAGGGAGATCTCTTCCAGATACGCAGTATTTT.

V and J are TRBV4-3 and TRBJ1-1, with D perhaps matching TRBD1 (5 bases). Germline V lookup: CDR1 LGHNA, CDR2 YSLEER. V gave up 0 bases and J gave up 4 bases, with 9 bases separating them. The CDR3 has 14 amino acids. CDR3 nucleotides: TGCGCCAGCAGCCAAGAAAGTAGGGGCACTGAAGCTTTCTTT. Protein product: CASSQESRGTEAFF.

The chain joins TRBV27 to TRBJ2-7, with 8 bases matching TRBD2. After removal of 8 bases from V and 7 bases from J, the junction contained 7 bases not matched to a gene. From germline, CDR1 is MNHEY and CDR2 SMNVEV (reference sequence). There are 12 residues in the CDR3. CDR3 in amino acids: CASETGGREQYF. CDR3 sequence (DNA): TGTGCCAGCGAAACGGGGGGGCGGGAGCAGTACTTC.

This clone was recorded a few times. This chain joins TRBV7-5 and TRBJ2-7; no DNA check was done on the table's D call, TRBD1. TRBV7-5 is reported as a pseudogene. The CDR3 runs to 15 residues. CDR3 DNA sequence: TGTGCCAGAAGCCCAGGGGCTAGCACGTCCTACGAGCAGTACTTC. Its translation: CARSPGASTSYEQYF.

V is TRBV5-1 and J is TRBJ2-3, with a weak D call TRBD1 (6 bases). CDR3 length equals 15 residues. V lost 1 base and J lost 6, with 15 bases in between. Germline CDR1 and CDR2: SGHRS and YFSETQ. CDR3 coding DNA: TGCGCCAGCAGCTTGATGTTGGGGGCTTGGGATACGCAGTATTTT. Translating gives CASSLMLGAWDTQYF.

The rearrangement joins TRBV5-1 to TRBJ2-1; the D gene is possibly TRBD2 (6 bases). V was clipped by 4 bases and J by 9 bases, with 14 bases between them. CDR1 and CDR2 from the germline V gene are SGHRS and YFSETQ. There are 13 residues in the CDR3. CDR3: CASSAGSGAEQFF. In nucleotides, the CDR3 is TGCGCCAGCAGCGCGGGGTCCGGCGCTGAGCAGTTCTTC.

The V call is TRBV30, the J call TRBJ2-5, with D hard to call. CDR3 size: 14 residues. Trimming removed 7 bases from V and 5 bases from J, with 20 bases in between. CDR1 is GTSNPN and CDR2 is SVGIG in the germline V gene (reference sequence). The CDR3 region is CAYSILTLEETQYF. CDR3 nucleotides: TGTGCCTACTCGATTCTTACGTTAGAGGAGACCCAGTACTTC. Full variable domain (rest looked up from reference TRBV30 and TRBJ2-5): SQTIHQWPATLVQPVGSPLSLECTVEGTSNPNLYWYRQAAGRGLQLLFYSVGIGQISSEVPQNLSASRPQDRQFILSSKKLLLSDSGFYLCAYSILTLEETQYFGPGTRLLVL.

The chain is built from TRBV14 and TRBJ1-1; tentatively, D is TRBD1 (5 bases). CDR3 length equals 17 residues. Germline CDR1 SGHDN, CDR2 FVKESK. V lost 0 bases, J lost 3 bases, and 17 bases lay in between. CDR3: CASSQDRLIGVDTEAFF. Written as DNA, the CDR3 is TGTGCCAGCAGCCAAGATCGCCTTATAGGGGTGGACACTGAAGCTTTCTTT.

This sequence joins TRBV9 and TRBJ2-7; D may be TRBD1 (6 bases). Germline CDR1 SGDLS, CDR2 YYNGEE. V lost 0 bases to trimming and J lost 3 bases, with 10 bases between them. The CDR3 runs 14 residues. In DNA, the CDR3 is TGTGCCAGCAGCGTAGCGGGCAGGGGCTACGAGCAGTACTTC. Its translation: CASSVAGRGYEQYF.

This chain uses TRBV6-1 with TRBJ2-5, with TRBD1 matching 7 bases. CDR1 MNHNS and CDR2 SASEGT come from the germline V gene. The CDR3 is made up of 14 amino acids. The J segment lost 2 bases and the V segment lost 5 bases, leaving 5 bases of the junction unmatched. This CDR3 is CASSRGTVQETQYF. The CDR3 DNA reads TGTGCCAGCAGTAGAGGGACAGTTCAAGAGACCCAGTACTTC.

This clone showed up just a few times. V gene TRBV6-1 combines with J gene TRBJ1-5; 7 bases align to TRBD1. This CDR3 region has 14 residues. J was trimmed by 7 bases and V by 1 base; bases with no gene match: 4. Per the germline V gene, CDR1 is MNHNS and CDR2 is SASEGT. The CDR3 region is CASSEGQGGQPQHF. CDR3 in DNA: TGTGCCAGCAGTGAAGGACAGGGCGGGCAGCCCCAGCATTTT.

The rearrangement joins TRBV27 to TRBJ2-5, with 9 bases matching TRBD2. Looked up from germline, CDR1 is MNHEY and CDR2 is SMNVEV (reference sequence). The ends lost 3 bases at V and 4 bases at J; junction bases unmatched: 6. This CDR3 is built from 15 residues. The CDR3: CASSFASGVRETQYF. The CDR3 DNA reads TGTGCCAGCAGTTTTGCTAGCGGGGTTAGAGAGACCCAGTACTTC.

This rearrangement joins TRBV7-2 to TRBJ1-5, with 7 bases that match TRBD1. The CDR3 totals 16 residues. V trimming: 0 bases; J trimming: 3 bases; junction bases outside the gene matches: 5. Germline V gives CDR1 SGHTA, CDR2 FQGNSA. CDR3 bases: TGTGCCAGCAGCTTAGCATTGGACAGGTTCAATCAGCCCCAGCATTTT. It is translated as CASSLALDRFNQPQHF.

The chain couples TRBV5-4 to TRBJ2-2; 8 bases agree with TRBD1. Germline V gene data show CDR1 as SGHNT and CDR2 as YYREEE (reference sequence). The CDR3 runs 14 residues. J lost 1 base, V lost 6 bases, and 2 bases had no gene match. CDR3 sequence (DNA): TGTGCCAGCACCGGGACAGGGAACACCGGGGAGCTGTTTTTT. It encodes CASTGTGNTGELFF.

The V gene is TRBV28, the J gene TRBJ2-1, with 12 bases identical to TRBD2. Trimming at V came to 6 bases and at J to 2 bases, leaving 11 bases not matched to a gene. The germline CDR1 and CDR2 sequences are MDHEN and SYDVKM. The CDR3 totals 18 residues. The CDR3 region is CASSGELAGGKPYNEQFF. Here the CDR3 DNA reads TGTGCCAGCAGCGGGGAACTAGCGGGGGGAAAGCCCTACAATGAGCAGTTCTTC.

DNA for the CDR3: TGTGCCACCAGCAGAGATCCCGACTTCCTTACCTACGAGCAGTACTTC. This sequence encodes CATSRDPDFLTYEQYF. The chain joins TRBV15 to TRBJ2-7; the D is unclear. V was trimmed by 0 bases and J by 2 bases, leaving 14 bases between them. The germline V gene has CDR1 LNHNV and CDR2 YYDKDF (reference sequence). This CDR3 comprises 16 residues.

This rearrangement joins TRBV15 to TRBJ2-7; maybe TRBD2 (6 bases). V gave up 5 bases and J gave up 2 bases, with 13 bases separating them. Germline V gives CDR1 LNHNV, CDR2 YYDKDF (reference sequence). CDR3 length: 14 residues. CDR3 sequence: CATSGRRETYEQYF. The CDR3, as DNA: TGTGCCACCAGCGGTAGGAGGGAGACCTACGAGCAGTACTTC.

A few counts support this clone. Here the CDR3 reads CASTPAGVNYGYTF. CDR3 bases: TGTGCCAGCACCCCTGCAGGGGTTAACTATGGCTACACCTTC. The chain combines TRBV7-9 with TRBJ1-2; a possible D gene is TRBD1 (6 bases). V lost 7 bases and J 1 base, leaving 13 bases between the germline ends. This CDR3 spans 14 amino acids. The germline CDR1 and CDR2 sequences are SEHNR and FQNEAQ (reference sequence).

V usage is TRBV4-3 and J usage is TRBJ2-7, with D tentatively TRBD1 (6 bases). V was trimmed by 0 bases and J by 2 bases, leaving 11 bases between them. Per the germline V gene, CDR1 is LGHNA and CDR2 is YSLEER. The CDR3 spans 15 residues. CDR3 in amino acids: CASSQDMGATYEQYF. The DNA of the CDR3 is TGCGCCAGCAGCCAAGATATGGGGGCAACCTACGAGCAGTACTTC.